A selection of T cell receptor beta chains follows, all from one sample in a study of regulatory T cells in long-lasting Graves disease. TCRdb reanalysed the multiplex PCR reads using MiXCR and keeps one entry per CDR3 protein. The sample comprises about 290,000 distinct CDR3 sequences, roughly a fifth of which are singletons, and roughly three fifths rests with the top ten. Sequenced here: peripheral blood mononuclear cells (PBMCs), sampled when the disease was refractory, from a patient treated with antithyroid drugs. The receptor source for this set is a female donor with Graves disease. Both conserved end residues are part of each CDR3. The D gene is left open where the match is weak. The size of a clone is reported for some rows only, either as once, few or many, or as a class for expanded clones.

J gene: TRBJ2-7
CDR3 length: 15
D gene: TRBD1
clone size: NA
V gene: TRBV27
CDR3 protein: CASSFPGTGGYEQYF
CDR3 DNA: TGTGCCAGCAGTTTCCCCGGGACAGGGGGCTACGAGCAGTACTTC

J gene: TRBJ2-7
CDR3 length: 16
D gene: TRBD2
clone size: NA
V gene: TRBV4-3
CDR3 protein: CASSQASSGTFYEQYF
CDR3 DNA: TGCGCCAGCAGCCAAGCGAGTAGCGGGACTTTTTACGAGCAGTACTTC

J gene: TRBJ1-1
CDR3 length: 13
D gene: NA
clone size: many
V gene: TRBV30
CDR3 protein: CAWSLRHRAEAFF
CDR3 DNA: TGTGCCTGGAGTCTCCGTCATCGGGCCGAAGCTTTCTTT

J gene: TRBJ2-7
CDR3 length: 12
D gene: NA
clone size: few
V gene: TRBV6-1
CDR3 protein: CATTNGAYEQYF
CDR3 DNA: TGTGCCACCACAAACGGGGCGTACGAGCAGTACTTC

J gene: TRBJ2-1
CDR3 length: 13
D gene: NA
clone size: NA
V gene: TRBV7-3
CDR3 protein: CASSLTVGDREFF
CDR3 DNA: TGTGCCAGCAGCTTAACGGTGGGGGACCGGGAGTTCTTC

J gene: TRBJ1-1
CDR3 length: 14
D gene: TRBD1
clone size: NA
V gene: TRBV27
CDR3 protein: CASTLTGDFTEAFF
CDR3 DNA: TGTGCCAGCACCTTGACAGGGGATTTTACTGAAGCTTTCTTT

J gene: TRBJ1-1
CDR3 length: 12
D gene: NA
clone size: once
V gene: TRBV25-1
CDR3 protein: CASSGTWTEAFF
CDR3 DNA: TGTGCCAGCAGTGGTACGTGGACTGAAGCTTTCTTT

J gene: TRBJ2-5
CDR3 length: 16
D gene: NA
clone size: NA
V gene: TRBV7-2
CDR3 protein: CASGLASYFPRETQYF
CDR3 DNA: TGTGCCAGCGGCTTAGCAAGCTATTTTCCACGAGAGACCCAGTACTTC

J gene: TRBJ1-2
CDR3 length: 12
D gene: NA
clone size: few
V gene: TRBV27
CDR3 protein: CASSGTGSGYTF
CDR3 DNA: TGTGCCAGCAGTGGAACAGGGTCCGGCTACACCTTC

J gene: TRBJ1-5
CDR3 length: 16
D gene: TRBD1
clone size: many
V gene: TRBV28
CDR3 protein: CASSLRDRVFNQPQHF
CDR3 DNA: TGTGCCAGCAGTCTCCGGGACAGGGTTTTCAATCAGCCCCAGCATTTT

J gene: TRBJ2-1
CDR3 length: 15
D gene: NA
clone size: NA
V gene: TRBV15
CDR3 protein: CATSRPGQDYNEQLF
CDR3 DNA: TGTGCCACCAGCAGGCCGGGACAAGACTACAATGAGCAGCTCTTC

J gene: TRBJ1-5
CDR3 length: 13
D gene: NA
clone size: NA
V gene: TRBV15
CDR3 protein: CATSQGRDQPQHF
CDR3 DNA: TGTGCCACCAGCCAGGGCCGGGATCAGCCCCAGCATTTT

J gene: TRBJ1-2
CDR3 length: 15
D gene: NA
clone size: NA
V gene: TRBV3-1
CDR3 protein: CASSSGTAGSYGYTF
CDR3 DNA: TGTGCCAGCAGCAGTGGGACGGCGGGAAGCTATGGCTACACCTTC

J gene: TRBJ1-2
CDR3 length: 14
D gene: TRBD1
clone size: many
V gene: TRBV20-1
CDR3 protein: CSASTGTGDYGYTF
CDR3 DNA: TGCAGTGCCTCTACCGGGACAGGGGACTATGGCTACACCTTC

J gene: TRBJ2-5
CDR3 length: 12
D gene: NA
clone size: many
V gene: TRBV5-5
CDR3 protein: CASRFIGETQYF
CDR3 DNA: TGTGCCAGCAGATTTATTGGAGAGACCCAGTACTTC

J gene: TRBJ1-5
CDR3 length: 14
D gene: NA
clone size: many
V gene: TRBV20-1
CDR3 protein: CSASLGYSNQPQHF
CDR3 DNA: TGCAGTGCTAGTTTGGGATATAGCAATCAGCCCCAGCATTTT

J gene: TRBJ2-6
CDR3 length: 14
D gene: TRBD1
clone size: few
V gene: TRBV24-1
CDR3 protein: CATGQGAGANVLTF
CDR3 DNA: TGTGCCACCGGGCAGGGGGCTGGGGCCAACGTCCTGACTTTC

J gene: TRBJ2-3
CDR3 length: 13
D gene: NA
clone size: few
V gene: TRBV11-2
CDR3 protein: CASSTRLVDTQYF
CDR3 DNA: TGTGCCAGCAGCACCCGATTAGTGGATACGCAGTATTTT

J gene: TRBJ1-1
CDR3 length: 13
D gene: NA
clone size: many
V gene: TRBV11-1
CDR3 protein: CASSLISRGAAFF
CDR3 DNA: TGTGCCAGCAGCTTAATTAGTCGGGGAGCAGCTTTCTTT

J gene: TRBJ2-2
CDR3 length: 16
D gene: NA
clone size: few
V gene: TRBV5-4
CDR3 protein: CASSSTQFANTGELFF
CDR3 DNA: TGTGCCAGCAGTTCGACACAGTTCGCGAACACCGGGGAGCTGTTTTTT

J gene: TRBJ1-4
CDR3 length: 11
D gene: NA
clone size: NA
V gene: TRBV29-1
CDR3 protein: CSARTNEKLFF
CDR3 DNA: TGCAGCGCCCGTACTAATGAAAAACTGTTTTTT

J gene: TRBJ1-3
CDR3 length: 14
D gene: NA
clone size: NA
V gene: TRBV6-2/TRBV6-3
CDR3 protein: CASSYGPGGNTIYF
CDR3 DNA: TGTGCCAGCAGTTATGGGCCTGGTGGAAACACCATATATTTT

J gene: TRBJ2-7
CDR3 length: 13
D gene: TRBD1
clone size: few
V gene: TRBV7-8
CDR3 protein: CASSWNRGHEQYF
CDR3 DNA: TGTGCCAGCAGCTGGAATAGGGGGCACGAGCAGTACTTC

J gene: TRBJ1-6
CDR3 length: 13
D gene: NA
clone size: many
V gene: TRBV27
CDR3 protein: CASSLTSASPLHF
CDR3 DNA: TGTGCCAGCAGTTTAACATCGGCTTCACCCCTCCACTTT

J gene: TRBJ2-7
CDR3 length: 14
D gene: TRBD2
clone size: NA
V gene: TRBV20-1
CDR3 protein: CSADLAGGSYEQYF
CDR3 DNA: TGCAGTGCTGACTTAGCGGGAGGATCCTACGAGCAGTACTTC

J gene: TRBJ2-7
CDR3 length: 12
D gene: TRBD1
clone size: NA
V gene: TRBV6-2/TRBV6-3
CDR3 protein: CASSHRDSSQYF
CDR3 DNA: TGTGCCAGCAGCCATCGGGACAGCTCGCAGTACTTC

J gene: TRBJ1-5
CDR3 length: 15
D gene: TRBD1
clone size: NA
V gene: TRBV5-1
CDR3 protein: CASSWGQGANQPQHF
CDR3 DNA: TGCGCCAGCAGCTGGGGACAGGGGGCGAATCAGCCCCAGCATTTT

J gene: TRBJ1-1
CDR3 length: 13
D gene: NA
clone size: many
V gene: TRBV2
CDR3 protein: CASMGLPNTEAFF
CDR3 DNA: TGTGCCAGCATGGGACTCCCGAACACTGAAGCTTTCTTT

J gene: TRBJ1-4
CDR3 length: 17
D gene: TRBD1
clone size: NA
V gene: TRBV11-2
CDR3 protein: CASSLTLQGATNEKLFF
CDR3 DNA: TGTGCCAGCAGTTTAACCCTACAGGGGGCAACTAATGAAAAACTGTTTTTT

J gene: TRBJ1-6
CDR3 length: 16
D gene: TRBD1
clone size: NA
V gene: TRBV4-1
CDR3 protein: CASSQRAGTDNSPLHF
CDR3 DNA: TGCGCCAGCAGCCAAAGGGCCGGGACAGATAATTCACCCCTCCACTTT

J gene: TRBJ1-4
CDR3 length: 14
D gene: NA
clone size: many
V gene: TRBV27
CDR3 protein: CASSQGLRGEKLFF
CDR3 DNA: TGTGCCAGCAGCCAGGGACTTAGAGGCGAAAAACTGTTTTTT

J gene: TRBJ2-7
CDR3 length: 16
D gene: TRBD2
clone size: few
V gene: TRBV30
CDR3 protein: CAWSVLSGSPSYEQYF
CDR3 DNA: TGTGCCTGGAGTGTCCTAAGCGGGAGCCCCTCCTACGAGCAGTACTTC

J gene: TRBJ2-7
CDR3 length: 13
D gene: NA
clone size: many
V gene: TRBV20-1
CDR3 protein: CSAPLEGLGEQYF
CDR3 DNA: TGCAGTGCTCCCCTGGAGGGCCTTGGCGAGCAGTACTTC

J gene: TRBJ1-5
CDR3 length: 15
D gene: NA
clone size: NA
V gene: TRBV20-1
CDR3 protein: CSAAPWTVSNQPQHF
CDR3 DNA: TGCAGTGCTGCTCCATGGACAGTAAGCAATCAGCCCCAGCATTTT

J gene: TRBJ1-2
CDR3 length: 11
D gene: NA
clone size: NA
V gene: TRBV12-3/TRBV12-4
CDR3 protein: CASRSLGGYTF
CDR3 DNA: TGTGCCAGCAGGTCCCTCGGGGGCTACACCTTC

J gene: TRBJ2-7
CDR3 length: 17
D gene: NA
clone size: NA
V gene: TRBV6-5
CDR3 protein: CASSSRPGGTSSYEQYF
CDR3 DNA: TGTGCCAGCAGTTCCCGACCCGGCGGGACTTCATCCTACGAGCAGTACTTC